The clone carrying this T cell receptor beta chain was counted only a few times. Its antigen is undetermined. TCRdb fed the reads into MiXCR, producing one record per CDR3 protein. The profile shows roughly 150,000 distinct CDR3 sequences, about 20% of them singletons. The CDR3 has 15 amino acids. Trimming shortened V by 2 bases and J by 5 bases, and 14 bases separated the two germline ends. Looked up from germline, CDR1 is MNHNS and CDR2 is SASEGT. The data stem from a study of T cell repertoires in cytomegalovirus infection. Looking at the study overall: HLA-B-restricted CMV epitopes that are well studied were used alongside recently identified HLA-C-restricted ones.

The starting material was CD8+ T cells from cultured PBMCs, obtained from culture after CMV antigen stimulation. This chain uses TRBV6-1 with TRBJ2-3; tentatively, D is TRBD2 (6 bases). The source is a human donor in good health (CMV status not recorded). Some clones in this sample may be carry-over from other donors' samples. The CDR3 nucleotides read TGTGCCAGCAGTGAACTTAACGGGGGAAGAGATACGCAGTATTTT. Its protein product is CASSELNGGRDTQYF.